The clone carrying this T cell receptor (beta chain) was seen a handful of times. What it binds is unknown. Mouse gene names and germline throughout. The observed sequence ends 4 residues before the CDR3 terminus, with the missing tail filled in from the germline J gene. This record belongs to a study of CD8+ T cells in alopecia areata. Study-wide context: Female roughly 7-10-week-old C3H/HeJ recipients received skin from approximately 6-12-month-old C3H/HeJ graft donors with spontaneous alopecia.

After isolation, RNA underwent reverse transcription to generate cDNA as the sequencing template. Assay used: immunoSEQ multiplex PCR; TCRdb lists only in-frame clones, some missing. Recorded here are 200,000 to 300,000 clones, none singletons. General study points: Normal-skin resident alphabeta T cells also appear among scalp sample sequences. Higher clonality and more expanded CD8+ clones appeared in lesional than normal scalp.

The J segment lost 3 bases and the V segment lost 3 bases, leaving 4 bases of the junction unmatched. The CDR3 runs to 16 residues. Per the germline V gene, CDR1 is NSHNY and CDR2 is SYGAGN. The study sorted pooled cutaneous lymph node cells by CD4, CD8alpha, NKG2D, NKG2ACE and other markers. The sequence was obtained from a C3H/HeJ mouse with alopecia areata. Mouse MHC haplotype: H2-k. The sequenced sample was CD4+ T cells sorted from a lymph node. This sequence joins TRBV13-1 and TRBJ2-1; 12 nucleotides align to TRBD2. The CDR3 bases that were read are TGTGCCAGCAGTGGGCCGGGACTGGGGGGCTATGCT. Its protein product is CASSGPGLGGYA. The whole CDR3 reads CASSGPGLGGYAEQFF.